The TCR beta chain under discussion was sequenced for a study of OX40 agonist ivuxolimab in advanced cancers. General observations from the study: Not determined was the antigen specificity of the expanded peripheral T cells. In a subset of nonresponders, normalized T-cell clonal expansion was also low.

The ends lost 0 bases at V and 8 bases at J; junction bases unmatched: 6. Germline V lookup: CDR1 SGHTS, CDR2 YDEGEE. The CDR3 runs 15 residues. Assay: immunoSEQ multiplex PCR; the TCRdb copy retains only in-frame clones and omits some. The table lists tens of thousands of clones, roughly 90% of them singletons, with 3% to 4% in the top ten. As to this clone: The antigen remains unidentified.

The receptor was isolated from an adult with an advanced solid tumor such as melanoma, head and neck, liver or kidney cancer. The sample here was CD4+ or CD8+ T cells sorted from blood, taken in a trial of the OX40 agonist ivuxolimab. The chain employs TRBV5-8 and TRBJ1-4, with TRBD1 matching over 8 bases. The CDR3 is CASSLGDRGGEKLFF. The CDR3 DNA reads as TGTGCCAGCAGCTTGGGCGACAGGGGAGGGGAAAAACTGTTTTTT.